Following are 4 T cell receptor beta chains from one sample sequenced in a study of T cells in Graves' hyperthyroidism and ophthalmopathy. There were TCR beta CDR3 regions amplified from RNA transcripts. The HTBI primer set served for first-round RT-PCR of the TCR CDR3. MiXCR, run by TCRdb on the multiplex PCR reads, gives a single entry per CDR3 protein. The data contain 600,000 to 700,000 distinct CDR3 sequences, over 40% of them singletons. Sequencing was performed on peripheral blood or thyroid tissue (not recorded which). The origin of the receptors is an adult man with Graves' disease, either hyperthyroidism or ophthalmopathy (not recorded which).

J is TRBJ1-3 and V is TRBV7-6; D may be TRBD1 (5 bases). The CDR3 runs to 15 residues. Germline values: CDR1 SGHVS, CDR2 FNYEAQ. The V gene lost 6 bases and the J gene lost 2 bases, with 14 bases spanning the gap. CDR3 amino acids: CASSAGRVPGNTIYF. The DNA of the CDR3 is TGTGCCAGCAGTGCCGGCAGGGTCCCTGGAAACACCATATATTTT.

The rearrangement uses TRBV29-1 and TRBJ1-2, with no clear D. Germline CDR1 reads SQVTM; CDR2 reads ANQGSEA. The CDR3 sequence is 11 residues long. The CDR3 DNA reads TGCAGTGTGGAGAGATACTATGGCTACACCTTC. Residues: CSVERYYGYTF.

This clonotype has a count of ten or more. J is TRBJ2-7 and V is TRBV10-3; TRBD2 matches 11 bases. Germline V gene lookup returns CDR1 ENHRY and CDR2 SYGVKD. The CDR3 loop spans 15 amino acids. The ends lost 6 bases at V and 0 bases at J; junction bases unmatched: 4. The CDR3 DNA reads TGTGCCATCAGCCTCACTAGCGGGAGCTCCTACGAGCAGTACTTC. This gives the protein CAISLTSGSSYEQYF.

About this clonotype itself: This sequence may be a read error, since a much larger clone differs from it by one base. This chain links TRBV29-1 with TRBJ2-2; D possibly corresponds to TRBD1 (6 bases). This CDR3 comprises 11 residues. Looked up from germline, CDR1 is SQVTM and CDR2 is ANQGSEA. The DNA for the CDR3 is TGCAGCGTTGAAGACTCAGGGGAGCTGCTTTTT. Translating it yields CSVEDSGELLF.